Below are 4 T cell receptor beta chains sequenced from a single sample in a study of cytomegalovirus exposure and HLA in healthy donors. The PCR contained 60 Vbeta and 13 Jbeta primers. Sequencing was performed with immunoSEQ multiplex PCR; in TCRdb, only in-frame clones are kept and a portion is missing. The table shows tens of thousands of clones, with more than 65% occurring only once. Sequencing was carried out using PBMCs. Source of these receptors: a woman aged 25 to 45 in good health and CMV-seronegative.

The chain combines TRBV6-6 with TRBJ1-1; D may be TRBD1 (6 bases). Germline V gives CDR1 MNHNY, CDR2 SVGAGI (reference sequence). V was clipped by 6 bases and J by 1 base, with 9 bases between them. The CDR3 sequence is 13 residues long. In DNA form, the CDR3 reads TGTGCCAGCAGCCAACAGGGGAACACTGAAGCTTTCTTT. Translation gives CASSQQGNTEAFF.

This clone was counted a single time. This sequence joins TRBV2 and TRBJ2-7; no clear D gene. From germline, CDR1 is SNHLY and CDR2 FYNNEI. The CDR3 is 13 amino acids. Trimming left V 2 bases short and J 7 bases short, with 12 bases between. The CDR3 coding sequence is TGTGCCAGCAGTGAATCGTCTCCCGGGGAGCAGTACGTC. Protein product: CASSESSPGEQYV.

The chain recombines TRBV11-3 with TRBJ1-1; no reliable D call. Trimming pared 1 base from V and 0 bases from J, leaving 15 bases between. Germline CDR1 is SGHNT and CDR2 is YENEEA. The CDR3 contains 17 residues. Written as DNA, the CDR3 is TGTGCCAGCAGCTTAGGAAGGAGGGAGAGCGTGAACACTGAAGCTTTCTTT. Translation: CASSLGRRESVNTEAFF. The whole variable domain, filled in from reference TRBV11-3 and TRBJ1-1, reads EAGVVQSPRYKIIEKKQPVAFWCNPISGHNTLYWYLQNLGQGPELLIRYENEEAVDDSQLPKDRFSAERLKGVDSTLKIQPAELGDSAVYLCASSLGRRESVNTEAFFGQGTRLTVV.

This chain uses TRBV10-2 with TRBJ2-1; TRBD1 aligns across 7 bases. Germline assignment: CDR1 WSHSY and CDR2 SAAADI. This CDR3 comprises 12 residues. Trimming took 6 bases from V and 5 from J; bases not matched to a gene: 1. The CDR3 nucleotides read TGCGCCAGCAGACAGGGGAACAATGAGCAGTTCTTC. Translated: CASRQGNNEQFF.